These 19 T cell receptor beta chains share one sample of origin, sequenced in a study of blood T cell repertoires in COVID-19 (dated by TCRdb to 2019 to 2021). The library was made by the immunoSEQ multiplex PCR assay. The table was pulled from immuneACCESS by TCRdb, which kept in-frame rearrangements only. Such tables lose some clones; where checked, under half of the loss comes from unresolved V genes, and the rest has no known cause. The sample records some 340,000 clones, around 84% of which are singletons. Approximately 3.6% of the sample is held by the ten biggest clonotypes. Sequencing was done on a sample of peripheral blood. Source of these receptors: a woman younger than 35 with acute or convalescent COVID-19.

The rearrangement uses TRBV6-5 and TRBJ2-2; D is perhaps TRBD2 (6 bases). Trimming took off 8 bases at V and 5 bases at J, with 18 bases between the two ends. This CDR3 is 15 amino acids long. Germline V lookup: CDR1 MNHEY, CDR2 SVGAGI. CDR3 residues: CASEGLGGGTGELFF. The CDR3 DNA reads as TGTGCCAGCGAGGGGCTCGGGGGAGGAACCGGGGAGCTGTTTTTT.

The V call is TRBV5-1, the J call TRBJ1-3; D unresolved. The CDR3 length is 16 residues. V was clipped by 2 bases and J by 4 bases, with 16 bases between them. Germline lookup yields CDR1 SGHRS and CDR2 YFSETQ. Here the CDR3 DNA reads TGCGCCAGCAGCTTTTTTGGTCCCTCAGGCGGAAACACCATATATTTT. Translated, it gives CASSFFGPSGGNTIYF. Full variable domain (remainder filled in from reference TRBV5-1 and TRBJ1-3): KAGVTQTPRYLIKTRGQQVTLSCSPISGHRSVSWYQQTPGQGLQFLFEYFSETQRNKGNFPGRFSGRQFSNSRSEMNVSTLELGDSALYLCASSFFGPSGGNTIYFGEGSWLTVV.

The genes are TRBV6-5 and TRBJ2-7; 14 bases fit TRBD2. V shed 2 bases and J 6 bases; nucleotides not matched to a gene: 6. The CDR3 covers 16 residues. Germline V CDR1 and CDR2: MNHEY, SVGAGI. CDR3 region: CASSYRTSGGPVEQYF. For the CDR3, the DNA is TGTGCCAGCAGTTACAGGACTAGCGGGGGGCCGGTCGAGCAGTACTTC.

This clone was detected only once. This sequence joins TRBV6-2 or TRBV6-3 and TRBJ1-5; 7 nucleotides line up with TRBD1. CDR1 and CDR2 (germline): MNHEY, SVGEGT. This CDR3 region has 16 residues. After removal of 2 bases from V and 3 bases from J, the junction contained 7 bases not matched to a gene. The CDR3 spells CASSYGTATINQPQHF. The DNA for the CDR3 is TGTGCCAGCAGTTACGGGACAGCGACAATCAATCAGCCCCAGCATTTT.

The chain combines TRBV10-3 with TRBJ2-5; tentatively, D is TRBD2 (6 bases). Trimming shortened V by 3 bases and J by 5 bases, and 19 bases separated the two germline ends. Germline CDR1 is ENHRY and CDR2 is SYGVKD. The CDR3 length is 16 residues. The CDR3 is CAISERGRDFGETQYF. The CDR3 nucleotides read TGTGCCATCAGTGAAAGAGGGCGGGACTTCGGGGAGACCCAGTACTTC.

This sequence joins TRBV18 and TRBJ1-2; TRBD1 aligns across 11 bases. Germline V lookup: CDR1 KGHSH, CDR2 LQKENI. This CDR3 has 16 residues. V lost 0 bases and J lost 4; bases outside the gene matches: 4. Here the CDR3 DNA reads TGTGCCAGCTCACCACCGACCGGGACAGGGGGCTATGGCTACACCTTC. It yields the protein CASSPPTGTGGYGYTF.

In its sample, this clone was seen once. The chain has TRBV19 and TRBJ2-7; the match to TRBD1 covers 10 bases. The CDR3 extends over 15 amino acids. Germline values: CDR1 LNHDA, CDR2 SQIVND (reference sequence). Trimming took 3 bases from V and 5 from J; bases not matched to a gene: 7. The DNA of the CDR3 is TGTGCCAGTAGTATTCCGGGACAGGGGTTGGACGAGCAGTACTTC. Its translation is CASSIPGQGLDEQYF. Full variable domain (remainder filled in from reference TRBV19 and TRBJ2-7): DGGITQSPKYLFRKEGQNVTLSCEQNLNHDAMYWYRQDPGQGLRLIYYSQIVNDFQKGDIAEGYSVSREKKESFPLTVTSAQKNPTAFYLCASSIPGQGLDEQYFGPGTRLTVT.

This chain uses TRBV5-1 with TRBJ2-5, with D perhaps matching TRBD2 (6 bases). V shed 4 bases and J shed 5 bases, with 18 bases lying between them. This CDR3 region has 15 residues. Germline V CDR1 and CDR2: SGHRS, YFSETQ. The CDR3 here is CASSLPSTRVETQYF. CDR3 coding DNA: TGCGCCAGCAGCCTCCCCTCGACTAGGGTGGAGACCCAGTACTTC.

The chain recombines TRBV19 with TRBJ1-1; D is unclear. The CDR3 extends over 9 amino acids. Trimming pared 11 bases from V and 10 bases from J, leaving 11 bases between. Germline CDR1 reads LNHDA; CDR2 reads SQIVND (reference sequence). CDR3 nucleotide sequence: TGTGCCCCAGAGGCGGGAGCTTTCTTT. Its protein product is CAPEAGAFF.

The rearrangement joins TRBV7-8 to TRBJ1-3; D may be TRBD1 (6 bases). The CDR3 consists of 15 residues. The ends were cut back, 3 bases at V and 3 bases at J, with 12 bases in the middle. Germline lookup yields CDR1 SGHVS and CDR2 FQNEAQ. CDR3 sequence reads: CASSFGRGVGNTIYF. CDR3 in DNA: TGTGCCAGCAGCTTTGGGAGGGGGGTTGGAAACACCATATATTTT.

J is TRBJ1-1 and V is TRBV11-3; D is unclear. Germline V gives CDR1 SGHNT, CDR2 YENEEA. V lost 0 bases and J 5 bases, leaving 7 bases between the germline ends. The length of the CDR3 is 13 residues. CDR3: CASSLDGETEAFF. CDR3 DNA: TGTGCCAGCAGCTTAGATGGGGAGACTGAAGCTTTCTTT.

The chain recombines TRBV15 with TRBJ1-4; D unclear. Between the trimmed V and J ends, which lost 0 bases and 5 bases, there was a span of 10 bases. The germline V gene has CDR1 LNHNV and CDR2 YYDKDF (reference sequence). The CDR3 runs 15 residues. The CDR3 DNA reads TGTGCCACCAGCAGAGAGCGGGCCCCGAATGAAAAACTGTTTTTT. It yields the protein CATSRERAPNEKLFF.

This chain links TRBV7-2 with TRBJ2-3; D unresolved. CDR1 is SGHTA and CDR2 is FQGNSA in the germline V gene. This CDR3 contains 13 residues. V lost 4 bases and J lost 2, with 7 bases in between. CDR3 nucleotide sequence: TGTGCCAGCAGCTCCCCGGTCACAGATACGCAGTATTTT. This codes for CASSSPVTDTQYF.

This clone was found a few times. The chain has TRBV28 and TRBJ1-2, with TRBD1 matching 9 bases. The germline gives CDR1 MDHEN, CDR2 SYDVKM. The CDR3 extends over 13 amino acids. V dropped 5 bases and J dropped 7; count of bases not matched to a gene: 5. This CDR3 is CASSQRQGGGYTF. As DNA, the CDR3 is TGTGCCAGCAGTCAACGACAGGGGGGTGGCTACACCTTC.

This clone is a singleton in its sample. The same CDR3 can be traced to other DNA sequences in this sample. J is TRBJ1-1 and V is TRBV7-9; D ambiguous. Germline CDR1 SEHNR, CDR2 FQNEAQ (reference sequence). CDR3 size: 11 residues. V lost 3 bases to trimming and J lost 4 bases, with 3 bases between them. Here the CDR3 reads CASSFSTEAFF. The DNA of the CDR3 is TGTGCCAGCAGCTTTAGCACTGAAGCTTTCTTT. Looking up the rest from reference TRBV7-9 and TRBJ1-1 gives the full variable domain: DTGVSQNPRHKITKRGQNVTFRCDPISEHNRLYWYRQTLGQGPEFLTYFQNEAQLEKSRLLSDRFSAERPKGSFSTLEIQRTEQGDSAMYLCASSFSTEAFFGQGTRLTVV.

The V gene is TRBV3-1 (or the pseudogene TRBV3-2), the J gene TRBJ2-7; 10 bases line up with TRBD2. After removal of 6 bases from V and 3 bases from J, the junction contained 2 bases not matched to a gene. The CDR3 sequence is 13 residues long. Germline V gene data show CDR1 as LGHDT and CDR2 as YNNKEL (reference sequence). In DNA form, the CDR3 reads TGTGCCAGCAGTCTAGCGGGGGTCTACGAGCAGTACTTC. Residues: CASSLAGVYEQYF.

The V and J genes are TRBV6-5 and TRBJ2-7, with 7 bases aligning to TRBD1. The CDR3 runs 14 residues. V trimming: 7 bases; J trimming: 1 base; junction bases outside the gene matches: 7. Germline CDR1 reads MNHEY; CDR2 reads SVGAGI. CDR3 residues: CASISTGRSYEQYF. CDR3 DNA: TGTGCCAGCATTTCGACAGGGAGATCCTACGAGCAGTACTTC.

This chain uses TRBV7-3 with TRBJ2-1; 12 bases are a match to TRBD2. Germline assignment: CDR1 SGHTA and CDR2 FQGTGA. The CDR3 has 20 residues. V lost 5 bases to trimming and J lost 0 bases; unmatched junction nucleotides: 14. Written as DNA, the CDR3 is TGTGCCAGCAGCCCCCAAGGAACTAGCGGGAGGCCGAGCTCCTACAATGAGCAGTTCTTC. Amino acids: CASSPQGTSGRPSSYNEQFF.

This chain uses TRBV12-5 with TRBJ1-1, with D unresolved. The CDR3 consists of 18 residues. Trimming shortened V by 2 bases and J by 4 bases, and 23 bases separated the two germline ends. Germline assignment: CDR1 LGHNT and CDR2 FRNRAP. The CDR3 DNA sequence: TGTGCTAGTGGTTTGTCCTCGGGTCCCATCAGCGAGACCACTGAAGCTTTCTTT. Its protein product is CASGLSSGPISETTEAFF. Full variable domain (rest looked up from reference TRBV12-5 and TRBJ1-1): DARVTQTPRHKVTEMGQEVTMRCQPILGHNTVFWYRQTMMQGLELLAYFRNRAPLDDSGMPKDRFSAEMPDATLATLKIQPSEPRDSAVYFCASGLSSGPISETTEAFFGQGTRLTVV.